This T cell receptor beta chain was sequenced in a study of T cell repertoires in cytomegalovirus infection. Whole-study context: Public TCR beta signature analysis indicated the presence of both CMV infection and matching HLA type.

Study conclusions and caveats: Predominance within the ex vivo response was attributable to HLA-C-restricted CMV-specific TCR beta clonotypes. Carriers of CMV plus the relevant HLA were identified by cumulative public TCR beta family frequency.

In the case of this clonotype: Its antigen is unknown.

TCRdb reprocessed the reads via MiXCR and lists one record per CDR3 protein. Seen here are approximately 110,000 distinct CDR3 sequences, roughly 31% observed once, and the top ten hold around two fifths. The CDR3 covers 18 residues. The junction had 13 bases not matched to a gene; V was cut back by 3 bases and J by 7 bases. This sequence joins TRBV12-3 or TRBV12-4 and TRBJ2-2; 11 nucleotides align to TRBD1. The sequencing used CD8+ T cells from cultured PBMCs, collected from culture after CMV antigen stimulation. The TCR comes from a human donor in good health (CMV status not recorded). Some clones in this sample may be carry-over from other donors' samples. The CDR3 reads CASSFSISGQGVIGELFF. CDR3 DNA sequence: TGTGCCAGCAGTTTTTCGATATCGGGACAGGGGGTCATCGGGGAGCTGTTTTTT.